The following is a TCR beta chain sequence with its context. This clone came up once. Its specific antigen is unknown. Nothing much larger sits one base from this clone, and base qualities are not available. To sequence the TCRbeta CDR3 region, genomic DNA was isolated from the sorted cells. TCRbeta CDR3 regions were sequenced using the immunoSEQ Assay. TCRdb obtained this table from immuneACCESS and retained in-frame rearrangements with V and J assigned. These tables miss some clones; where compared with another copy, unresolved V genes account for less than half of the shortfall, and the remainder is unexplained. The sample table shows about 64,000 clones, and 84% are seen once. The ten largest clonotypes hold around 10% of the sample. The data are from a study of OX40 agonist ivuxolimab in advanced cancers. General notes on the study: The costimulatory receptor OX40 (CD134) was targeted by ivuxolimab, a fully human IgG2 agonistic monoclonal antibody. Peripheral TCRbeta sequencing aimed to test whether ivuxolimab altered TCR sequence diversity and caused clonal T-cell expansion. Patients were allowed to have had prior anti-PD-1, anti-PD-L1 or anti-CTLA-4 therapy, and 40% to 45% of the dose-escalation patients had previously received checkpoint inhibitors. Intravenous ivuxolimab was administered to patients every 2 weeks at six dose levels: 0.01, 0.1, 0.3, 1.5, 3 and 10 mg/kg. The monotherapy dose-escalation portion (N ≈ 50 patients) of the phase I ivuxolimab trial is reported in the paper. Of the 50 or so patients in dose escalation, approximately 20 had hepatocellular carcinoma, some 15 had melanoma, 9 had renal cell carcinoma and 9 had head and neck cancer. In the dose-escalation cohort, more than 75% of patients were male, and the mean age was around 60 years, with a range of about 23 to 85. Partial responses occurred in three dose-escalation patients: two with cutaneous melanoma and one with hepatocellular carcinoma.

Patients with autoimmune disease history or receiving systemic immunosuppression were excluded from the trial. Peripheral blood for TCR sequencing was collected from all dose cohorts at baseline, on cycle 4 day 1, and on cycle 7 day 1. The samples were drawn from a first-in-human, open-label, multicenter phase I dose-escalation trial of ivuxolimab. Adults with locally advanced or metastatic head and neck squamous cell, hepatocellular, melanoma or renal cell carcinoma were enrolled in the trial. Before TCR sequencing, CD4+ T cells and CD8+ T cells were sorted from peripheral blood as separate populations. Spanning cysteine to phenylalanine, the CDR3 consists of 14 amino acids. Left in the record is the CDR3 DNA by itself, 42 bases read in frame from the first base. From the germline V gene, CDR1 is SQVTM and CDR2 is ANQGSEA. V gives up 7 bases and J gives up 4 bases, and the segment between their germline ends measures 16 bases.

Results and caveats for the whole study, not just this receptor: Partial responders in the 0.1-3.0 mg/kg groups had among the lowest normalized peripheral clonal expansion, especially among CD8+ T cells. The antigen specificity of the peripheral T cells that underwent clonal expansion was not determined. After ivuxolimab, CD8+ T cells had more expanded clones than CD4+ T cells on average. At doses from 0.1 to 3.0 mg/kg, clonal expansion was seen in both CD4+ and CD8+ blood T cells between baseline and week 6. Low levels of normalized T-cell clonal expansion were also seen in some nonresponding patients.

Sequencing was performed on CD4+ or CD8+ T cells sorted from blood, taken in a trial of the OX40 agonist ivuxolimab. This sequence was found in an adult with an advanced solid tumor such as melanoma, head and neck, liver or kidney cancer. This chain is built from TRBV29-1 and TRBJ2-2; possibly the D gene is TRBD2, per 5 matching bases. The DNA is TGCAGCGGCAAGCCCACGGGAAGCACCGGGGAGCTGTTTTTT. This gives the protein CSGKPTGSTGELFF.